The entry that follows covers one T cell receptor (beta chain) sequence. Data came from immunoSEQ multiplex PCR; TCRdb stores just in-frame clones and leaves some out. Found here are 100,000 to 150,000 clones, around 93% of them singletons; the top ten hold around 2.1%. V gave up 5 bases and J gave up 4 bases; unmatched junction bases: 4. From germline, CDR1 is MNHEY and CDR2 SVGAGI. This CDR3 has 13 amino acids. The data were obtained in a study of control samples from healthy donors and cancer patients. The receptor was isolated from a woman aged 45 to 65 in good health. Material for sequencing was blood. V and J are TRBV6-5 and TRBJ1-2, with TRBD1 identical over 7 bases. The CDR3 region has the DNA TGTGCCAGCAGTCAGGGGGATTCCTATGGCTACACCTTC. It specifies CASSQGDSYGYTF.